The 23 T cell receptor beta chains below were found in one sample sequenced in a study of T cells in Graves' hyperthyroidism and ophthalmopathy. RNA transcripts were the template for amplifying TCR beta CDR3 regions. Initially, a first-round RT-PCR of the TCR CDR3 employed the HTBI primer set. TCRdb used MiXCR to reprocess the multiplex PCR reads, holding one entry per CDR3 protein. The sample lists over 200,000 distinct CDR3 sequences, roughly 14% seen once, with about an eighth in the top ten. Sequenced sample: blood. The receptor source for this set is a woman in her 40s with Graves' hyperthyroidism that later progressed to Graves' ophthalmopathy.

This clonotype was counted many times. This rearrangement joins TRBV20-1 to TRBJ2-1; D may correspond to TRBD1 or TRBD2 (5 bases each). V gave up 3 bases and J gave up 6 bases, with 18 bases separating them. The CDR3 spans 15 residues. Per germline, CDR1 DFQATT and CDR2 SNEGSKA (reference sequence). The CDR3 bases are TGCAGTGCTAGCCCCCAGGGACCAGACTTCAATGAGCAGTTCTTC. Translated, it gives CSASPQGPDFNEQFF.

This clonotype appeared many times. The DNA for the CDR3 is TGTGCCAGCAAGGCCCGAGCCACAGATACGCAGTATTTT. It encodes CASKARATDTQYF. The rearrangement uses TRBV5-6 and TRBJ2-3, with no clear D. This CDR3 has 13 residues. V was pared by 6 bases and J by 2 bases, with 10 bases between. Germline CDR1 SGHDT, CDR2 YYEEEE.

The chain combines TRBV7-9 with TRBJ1-2; 9 bases fit TRBD1. With 8 bases clipped from V and 8 bases from J, the junction kept 9 bases outside the gene matches. The CDR3 sequence is 13 residues long. Germline V gene lookup returns CDR1 SEHNR and CDR2 FQNEAQ (reference sequence). The CDR3 sequence is CASGEQGAEGYTF. The CDR3 DNA sequence: TGTGCCAGCGGAGAACAGGGGGCTGAAGGCTACACCTTC.

The chain carries TRBV12-3 or TRBV12-4 and TRBJ1-4, with no clear D. The V and J ends lost 6 bases and 0 bases respectively, with 14 bases between them. The CDR3 covers 16 residues. This CDR3 is CASSYSKGSTNEKLFF. The CDR3 DNA reads TGTGCCAGCAGCTACAGCAAGGGCTCAACTAATGAAAAACTGTTTTTT.

The sample holds many counts of this clonotype. The J gene is TRBJ1-3, the V gene TRBV15; no definite D call. The CDR3 extends over 14 amino acids. Germline CDR1 is LNHNV and CDR2 is YYDKDF (reference sequence). Trimming shortened V by 3 bases and J by 0 bases, and 6 bases separated the two germline ends. The CDR3 region is CATSSGNSGNTIYF. CDR3 sequence (DNA): TGTGCCACCAGCAGCGGAAACTCTGGAAACACCATATATTTT.

This clonotype was counted ten times or more. The rearrangement joins TRBV10-1 to TRBJ2-1; a possible D gene is TRBD1 (5 bases). V was shortened by 3 bases and J by 11 bases, with 14 bases between the two germline ends. Looked up from germline, CDR1 is WNHNN and CDR2 is SYGVQD (reference sequence). The CDR3 runs to 13 residues. The DNA of the CDR3 is TGCGCCAGCAGTGATGAGTTAGGGGCCAAGCAGTTCTTC. It yields the protein CASSDELGAKQFF.

This clonotype was detected ten times or more. This chain links TRBV5-1 with TRBJ1-1; D unresolved. The CDR3 length is 14 residues. The V and J ends lost 4 bases and 0 bases respectively, with 10 bases between them. CDR1 is SGHRS, CDR2 YFSETQ, per germline. The CDR3 DNA is TGCGCCAGCAGCGTGTCGACCTTGAACACTGAAGCTTTCTTT. Translating gives CASSVSTLNTEAFF. Filled out from reference TRBV5-1 and TRBJ1-1, the complete variable domain reads KAGVTQTPRYLIKTRGQQVTLSCSPISGHRSVSWYQQTPGQGLQFLFEYFSETQRNKGNFPGRFSGRQFSNSRSEMNVSTLELGDSALYLCASSVSTLNTEAFFGQGTRLTVV.

This clonotype was observed many times. The CDR3 DNA reads as TGCGCCAGCAGCTTCTTCCAGGGAATGGCCCAGTACTTC. It yields the protein CASSFFQGMAQYF. The chain has TRBV5-1 and TRBJ2-5, with D perhaps TRBD1 (5 bases). The CDR3 totals 13 residues. Germline V gives CDR1 SGHRS, CDR2 YFSETQ. Trimming took off 2 bases at V and 9 bases at J, with 14 bases between the two ends.

This clonotype was observed once. CDR3 bases: TGCGCCAGCAGCAGCCGGGGCAGGGCCTTTGATGAGCAGTTCTTC. Protein product: CASSSRGRAFDEQFF. V gene TRBV5-1 combines with J gene TRBJ2-1; D might be TRBD1 or TRBD2, each matching 5 bases. This CDR3 comprises 15 residues. The germline V gene has CDR1 SGHRS and CDR2 YFSETQ. Trimming cost V 4 bases and J 8 bases, with 19 bases left between them. Supplemented by reference TRBV5-1 and TRBJ2-1, the full variable domain reads KAGVTQTPRYLIKTRGQQVTLSCSPISGHRSVSWYQQTPGQGLQFLFEYFSETQRNKGNFPGRFSGRQFSNSRSEMNVSTLELGDSALYLCASSSRGRAFDEQFFGPGTRLTVL.

This clonotype came up many times. The V gene is TRBV28, the J gene TRBJ2-1, with 8 bases fitting TRBD2. CDR3 length: 15 amino acids. After removal of 6 bases from V and 3 bases from J, the junction contained 7 bases not matched to a gene. In germline, CDR1 is MDHEN, CDR2 SYDVKM. The CDR3 DNA reads TGTGCCAGCAGCAGACGGGGGACTAGCTACAATGAGCAGTTCTTC. Residues: CASSRRGTSYNEQFF.

This clonotype was seen many times. The chain carries TRBV19 and TRBJ1-5, with 8 bases fitting TRBD1. V shed 7 bases, J shed 6 bases, and the junction held 14 bases outside the gene matches. CDR1 and CDR2 (germline): LNHDA, SQIVND (reference sequence). This CDR3 is built from 16 residues. CDR3 nucleotides: TGTGCCAGTACTGCAAGGGGGACAGGCTGGGGTCAGCCCCAGCATTTT. This translates into CASTARGTGWGQPQHF.

This clonotype has a count of ten or more. V usage is TRBV28 and J usage is TRBJ2-5; 8 bases map to TRBD1. From germline, CDR1 is MDHEN and CDR2 SYDVKM. Unmatched junction bases numbered 8, after V lost 3 bases and J lost 5 bases. The CDR3 is 15 amino acids. CDR3: CASSFQGAGWETQYF. CDR3 nucleotide sequence: TGTGCCAGCAGTTTTCAGGGGGCGGGATGGGAGACCCAGTACTTC. Variable domain in full (rest from reference TRBV28 and TRBJ2-5): DVKVTQSSRYLVKRTGEKVFLECVQDMDHENMFWYRQDPGLGLRLIYFSYDVKMKEKGDIPEGYSVSREKKERFSLILESASTNQTSMYLCASSFQGAGWETQYFGPGTRLLVL.

This clonotype has ten or more counts. The chain is built from TRBV28 and TRBJ1-4, with D possibly being TRBD1 (5 bases). Trimming shortened V by 7 bases and J by 7 bases, and 16 bases separated the two germline ends. The CDR3 length is 14 residues. Per the germline V gene, CDR1 is MDHEN and CDR2 is SYDVKM. This chain's CDR3 is CASTRDHRSEKLFF. In DNA, the CDR3 is TGTGCCAGCACCCGGGACCACCGTAGTGAAAAACTGTTTTTT.

This clonotype was seen repeatedly, ten times or more. This CDR3 is CASSYYDLGQGGLTQYF. CDR3 coding DNA: TGTGCCAGCAGTTACTATGACTTGGGACAGGGGGGATTGACCCAGTACTTC. This chain uses TRBV6-5 with TRBJ2-5; 11 nucleotides match TRBD1. Per the germline V gene, CDR1 is MNHEY and CDR2 is SVGAGI. The V segment lost 1 base and the J segment 7 bases; nucleotides outside the gene matches: 11. The CDR3 is 17 amino acids.

This clonotype was picked up many times. V and J are TRBV2 and TRBJ2-3, with a weak D call TRBD1 (5 bases). Germline V gene lookup returns CDR1 SNHLY and CDR2 FYNNEI. The V gene lost 4 bases and the J gene lost 2 bases, with 13 bases spanning the gap. The CDR3 is made up of 15 amino acids. CDR3 protein: CASSAGLSITDTQYF. The CDR3 DNA is TGTGCCAGCAGTGCAGGGCTATCGATCACAGATACGCAGTATTTT.

J is TRBJ2-7 and V is TRBV5-1, with TRBD1 matching 8 bases. Losses at the gene ends were 4 bases for V and 7 bases for J; bases not matched to a gene: 7. Germline V gene data show CDR1 as SGHRS and CDR2 as YFSETQ. The CDR3 has 13 amino acids. DNA of the CDR3: TGCGCCAGCAGCGGGACAGGTCTGGAGGAGCAGTACTTC. Encoded protein: CASSGTGLEEQYF.

This clonotype was seen many times. This sequence joins TRBV28 and TRBJ1-5, with 7 bases lining up with TRBD1. The junction had 11 bases not matched to a gene; V was cut back by 10 bases and J by 2 bases. The CDR3 length is 15 residues. CDR1 is MDHEN and CDR2 is SYDVKM in the germline V gene. CDR3 residues: CAILDRQGGNQPQHF. CDR3 nucleotide sequence: TGTGCCATCCTAGATCGACAGGGCGGCAATCAGCCCCAGCATTTT.

With regard to this clonotype: This may be a read error: a much more frequent sequence differs by one nucleotide. The J gene is TRBJ1-5, the V gene TRBV28, with 12 bases matching TRBD1. Unmatched junction bases numbered 7, after V lost 5 bases and J lost 5 bases. The CDR3 sequence is 16 residues long. Germline loops: CDR1 MDHEN, CDR2 SYDVKM. For the CDR3, the DNA is TGTGCCAGCAGTCCTAGGGGGACAGGGGGCGATCAGCCCCAGCATTTT. Encoded protein: CASSPRGTGGDQPQHF.

The gene calls are TRBV20-1 and TRBJ2-7, with D possibly TRBD2 on 6 matching bases. Trimming removed 0 bases from V and 0 bases from J, with 12 bases in between. The CDR3 is 15 residues long. Germline CDR1 reads DFQATT; CDR2 reads SNEGSKA (reference sequence). The CDR3 coding sequence is TGCAGTGCTAGAGATTGGGGACTGGGCTCCTACGAGCAGTACTTC. Amino acids: CSARDWGLGSYEQYF.

The table lists this clonotype with many counts. This sequence joins TRBV28 and TRBJ2-7, with D perhaps matching TRBD2 (6 bases). Deletions cut 6 bases from V and 3 bases from J, with 18 bases between. The CDR3 sequence is 15 residues long. From germline, CDR1 is MDHEN and CDR2 SYDVKM. The CDR3 is CASREAGGNRYEQYF. The CDR3 DNA is TGTGCCAGCAGGGAGGCAGGCGGGAATCGCTACGAGCAGTACTTC.

At least ten counts were recorded for this clonotype. This chain connects TRBV20-1 to TRBJ2-7; 8 positions agree with TRBD1. CDR1 and CDR2 from the germline V gene are DFQATT and SNEGSKA (reference sequence). Trimming took 4 bases from V and 5 from J; bases not matched to a gene: 4. The CDR3 length is 12 residues. The CDR3 sequence is CSATGQGHEQYF. The CDR3 DNA sequence: TGCAGTGCTACCGGACAGGGCCACGAGCAGTACTTC.

The chain carries TRBV7-8 and TRBJ1-1; D is uncertain. Trimming removed 4 bases at V and 6 bases at J, with 9 bases between. The V gene's germline CDR1 is SGHVS and CDR2 FQNEAQ. The CDR3 contains 12 residues. CDR3: CASSSTAPEAFF. The CDR3 DNA reads TGTGCCAGCAGCTCGACGGCCCCTGAAGCTTTCTTT.

V gene TRBV2 combines with J gene TRBJ2-7, with TRBD2 as a possible D gene (5 bases). The V gene's germline CDR1 is SNHLY and CDR2 FYNNEI. The CDR3 spans 13 residues. V was pared by 9 bases and J by 5 bases, with 17 bases between. CDR3 sequence: CASSTPDYNEQYF. CDR3 DNA: TGTGCCAGTAGTACACCCGACTACAACGAGCAGTACTTC.